A selection of T cell receptor beta chains follows, all from one sample in a study of T cells of healthy individuals. MiXCR, applied by TCRdb to the 5' RACE reads, yields one record per CDR3 protein. The sample has about 96,000 distinct CDR3 sequences; around 17% are singletons. Receptor source: a human donor in good health. Each CDR3 is given with its conserved first and last residue. D genes are given only for firm matches. Clone size is stated in some rows and not others, as once, few, many or a class when expanded.

TGCGCCAGCAGCCCAAGGACAGGGGATGGCTACACCTTC	CASSPRTGDGYTF	TRBV4-3	TRBD1	TRBJ1-2	many
TGTGCCAGCAGTTACCCCGGGGTATACAATCAGCCCCAGCATTTT	CASSYPGVYNQPQHF	TRBV6-2/TRBV6-3	NA	TRBJ1-5	many
TGCGCCAGCAGCTTGGGAGACAACTGGGGGACCCAGTACTTC	CASSLGDNWGTQYF	TRBV5-1	NA	TRBJ2-5	many
TGCAGCGTTGATCCGGGAGTCGGGGGCTACACCTTC	CSVDPGVGGYTF	TRBV29-1	NA	TRBJ1-2	many
TGTGCCAGCAGTTACTCCCGTGTCATGAACACTGAAGCTTTCTTT	CASSYSRVMNTEAFF	TRBV6-2/TRBV6-3	NA	TRBJ1-1	few
TGTGCCAGCAGATCGGGATTTGGGAACACTGAAGCTTTCTTT	CASRSGFGNTEAFF	TRBV27	NA	TRBJ1-1	few
TGTGCCAGCAGCTTAGAATGGGCGGGTTTCTACGAGCAGTACTTC	CASSLEWAGFYEQYF	TRBV7-2	NA	TRBJ2-7	few
TGTGCCAGCGGGAGGGGGCCCGCCCGATACGAGCAGTACTTC	CASGRGPARYEQYF	TRBV6-6	NA	TRBJ2-7	few
TGCGCCACCACCAGGTCCAATGAGCAGTTCTTC	CATTRSNEQFF	TRBV5-1	NA	TRBJ2-1	NA
TGTGCCAGCAGGACAGCGGTGGAGCAGTACTTC	CASRTAVEQYF	TRBV6-1	NA	TRBJ2-7	NA
TGTGCCAGCAGCTTAGGGGGGACATTAAGCTACGAGCAGTACTTC	CASSLGGTLSYEQYF	TRBV7-9	NA	TRBJ2-7	many
TGCGCCAGCAGCCAAGAAAGGCGGGGGACCTGGACAGGAACCTACGAGCAGTACTTC	CASSQERRGTWTGTYEQYF	TRBV4-1	NA	TRBJ2-7	many
TGTGCCAGCAGCTCGGGACAGACGTACGAGCAGTACTTC	CASSSGQTYEQYF	TRBV9	TRBD1	TRBJ2-7	NA
TGCAGCGTTGATGACAGGGGGGGTGGACCCCTCCACTTT	CSVDDRGGGPLHF	TRBV29-1	TRBD1	TRBJ1-6	many
TGTGCCAGCAGCCTGGGTAATCAGCCCCAGCATTTT	CASSLGNQPQHF	TRBV11-2	NA	TRBJ1-5	many
TGTGCCAGCAGAGGGCTGACAGGGCAGACTGAAGCTTTCTTT	CASRGLTGQTEAFF	TRBV28	TRBD1	TRBJ1-1	few
TGCAGTGCTAGAGATCCGGACGGACAAGAGACCCAGTACTTC	CSARDPDGQETQYF	TRBV20-1	NA	TRBJ2-5	NA
TGTGCCAGCATACGGACAGGGAACACCATATATTTT	CASIRTGNTIYF	TRBV2	TRBD1	TRBJ1-3	NA
TGTGCCAGCAGCCAAGAGGGACAGAATGAAAAACTGTTTTTT	CASSQEGQNEKLFF	TRBV3-1	TRBD1	TRBJ1-4	many
TGTGCCAGCAGCTTCCCCGTCCGGGGACTAGCGTCTAATGAGCAGTTCTTC	CASSFPVRGLASNEQFF	TRBV7-2	TRBD2	TRBJ2-1	few
TGTGCCAGCAAGGGCCGATGGAATGAGCAGTTCTTC	CASKGRWNEQFF	TRBV6-5	NA	TRBJ2-1	NA
TGTGCCAGCAGCGAGAAAAACATTCAGTACTTC	CASSEKNIQYF	TRBV5-6	NA	TRBJ2-4	many
TGTGCCAGCAGCTCAGGGGGTTATGGGGGAGACCAGCCCCAGCATTTT	CASSSGGYGGDQPQHF	TRBV7-8	TRBD1	TRBJ1-5	many
TGTGCCAGCAAAACAGAGAACACTGAAGCTTTCTTT	CASKTENTEAFF	TRBV6-6	NA	TRBJ1-1	NA
TGTGCCAGCAGTCTGGCCCGTCACCAAGAGACCCAGTACTTC	CASSLARHQETQYF	TRBV7-2	NA	TRBJ2-5	NA
TGTGCCAGCAGCTTAGGACGGGGTAATGAAAAACTGTTTTTT	CASSLGRGNEKLFF	TRBV7-6	NA	TRBJ1-4	few
TGCAGCGTTGTCCACAGCCAAGAGACCCAGTACTTC	CSVVHSQETQYF	TRBV29-1	NA	TRBJ2-5	NA
TGCGCCAGCAGCTTGGACAGGGGCGGCACTGAAGCTTTCTTT	CASSLDRGGTEAFF	TRBV5-1	TRBD1	TRBJ1-1	NA
TGCAGCGTTGCATTGGACCAGGGGTGGGGCACTGAAGCTTTCTTT	CSVALDQGWGTEAFF	TRBV29-1	NA	TRBJ1-1	many
TGTGCCACCAGTGATCCCCCAAAGGGAGGGGACACCGGGGAGCTGTTTTTT	CATSDPPKGGDTGELFF	TRBV24-1	TRBD2	TRBJ2-2	NA
TGTGCCAGCAGCTTAACCGGGAGCTCGAACACCGGGGAGCTGTTTTTT	CASSLTGSSNTGELFF	TRBV7-2	NA	TRBJ2-2	many
TGTGCCAGCAGCTTAGGGGGACAGGGACCCTACGAGCAGTACTTC	CASSLGGQGPYEQYF	TRBV7-9	TRBD1	TRBJ2-7	NA
TGCGCCAGCAGCCAAGATGGGACAGGGGGCGATGAGACCCAGTACTTC	CASSQDGTGGDETQYF	TRBV4-1	TRBD1	TRBJ2-5	NA
TGTGCCAGCAGTTTTTCAATGGGGGCTACAGATACGCAGTATTTT	CASSFSMGATDTQYF	TRBV12-3/TRBV12-4	NA	TRBJ2-3	few
TGTGCCAGCAGCCGACACAGCGATTTGAACACTGAAGCTTTCTTT	CASSRHSDLNTEAFF	TRBV7-6	NA	TRBJ1-1	many
TGTGCCAGCAGCCACACTAGCGGGGGGGCCATGGAGACCCAGTACTTC	CASSHTSGGAMETQYF	TRBV4-2	TRBD2	TRBJ2-5	many
TGCAGTGCTAGACCACTACTCATGGAGGAGCGGGGTCAGCCCCAGCATTTT	CSARPLLMEERGQPQHF	TRBV20-1	NA	TRBJ1-5	many
TGCAGCGTTGAGGGTGACTTCACCGGGGAGCTGTTTTTT	CSVEGDFTGELFF	TRBV29-1	NA	TRBJ2-2	NA
TGTGCCACCTCGATACAGGGGTCCAATCAGCCCCAGCATTTT	CATSIQGSNQPQHF	TRBV7-9	TRBD1	TRBJ1-5	few
TGCAGTGCTAGAGATCAACGGGAGGCCCAAACGCAGTATTTT	CSARDQREAQTQYF	TRBV20-1	TRBD2	TRBJ2-3	few
TGTGCCAGCAGTCCCCCCCGGGACAGGGCCTACAATGAGCAGTTCTTC	CASSPPRDRAYNEQFF	TRBV28	TRBD1	TRBJ2-1	few
TGCAGTGCTGGGAAGGGGTTATCCACCTACGAGCAGTACTTC	CSAGKGLSTYEQYF	TRBV20-1	NA	TRBJ2-7	few
TGTGCCAGCAGTCTCCGGGGGGCCTCCTACGAGCAGTACTTC	CASSLRGASYEQYF	TRBV7-9	NA	TRBJ2-7	few
TGCGCCAGCAGCTTCTCTAGCGGGAGTCCCGAATACGAGCAGTACTTC	CASSFSSGSPEYEQYF	TRBV5-1	TRBD2	TRBJ2-7	few
TGCGCCAGCAGCCAAGATCGGGGTGATTATGGCTACACCTTC	CASSQDRGDYGYTF	TRBV4-3	NA	TRBJ1-2	many
TGCAGTGCTAACCCACAGGGGAACGGGGAGCTGTTTTTT	CSANPQGNGELFF	TRBV20-1	TRBD1	TRBJ2-2	many
TGTGCCATCAGTGAGTCCGAGGCATTCTTC	CAISESEAFF	TRBV10-3	NA	TRBJ2-1	few
TGTGCCAGCAGTGAAGCCAGGGACCCGCGGCGTCAGCCCCAGCATTTT	CASSEARDPRRQPQHF	TRBV2	NA	TRBJ1-5	few
TGTGCCACCAGTGATTTGGCAGGGGGCGTGCATGGCTACACCTTC	CATSDLAGGVHGYTF	TRBV24-1	TRBD1	TRBJ1-2	NA